This entry concerns a single TCR beta chain. CDR1 is SGHTA, CDR2 FQGNSA, per germline. Trimming stripped 4 bases from V and 7 bases from J, with 10 bases between. The CDR3 covers 12 residues. The entry originates in a study of blood T cell repertoires in COVID-19. The assay was immunoSEQ multiplex PCR, and TCRdb's table has in-frame clones only and misses some. The sample includes around 300,000 clones, nearly 90% seen only once; the top ten take about 1%. The sequence was collected from a woman in her twenties or thirties who had recovered from COVID-19. This chain connects TRBV7-2 to TRBJ1-1, with a tentative D call TRBD1 (5 bases). Sequencing was performed on PBMCs or T cells enriched from blood (not recorded which). The CDR3 sequence is CASSSQGIEAFF. CDR3 DNA: TGTGCCAGCAGCTCCCAGGGAATTGAAGCTTTCTTT.